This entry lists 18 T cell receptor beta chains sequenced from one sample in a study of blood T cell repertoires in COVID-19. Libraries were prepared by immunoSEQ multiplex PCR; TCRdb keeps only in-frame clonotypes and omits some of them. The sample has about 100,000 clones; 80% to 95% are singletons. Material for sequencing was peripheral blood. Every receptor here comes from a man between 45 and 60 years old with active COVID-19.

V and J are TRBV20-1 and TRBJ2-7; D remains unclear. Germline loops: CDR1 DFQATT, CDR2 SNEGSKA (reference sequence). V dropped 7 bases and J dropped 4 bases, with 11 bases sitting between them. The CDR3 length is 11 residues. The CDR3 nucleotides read TGCAGTGGTGAAGAGGATTACGAGCAGTACTTC. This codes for CSGEEDYEQYF.

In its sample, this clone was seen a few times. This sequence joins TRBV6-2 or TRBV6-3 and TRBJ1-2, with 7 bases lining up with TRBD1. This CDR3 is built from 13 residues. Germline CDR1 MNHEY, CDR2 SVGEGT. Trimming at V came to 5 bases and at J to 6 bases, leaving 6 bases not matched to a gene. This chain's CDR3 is CASSETGWNGYTF. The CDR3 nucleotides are TGTGCCAGCAGTGAGACAGGGTGGAATGGCTACACCTTC.

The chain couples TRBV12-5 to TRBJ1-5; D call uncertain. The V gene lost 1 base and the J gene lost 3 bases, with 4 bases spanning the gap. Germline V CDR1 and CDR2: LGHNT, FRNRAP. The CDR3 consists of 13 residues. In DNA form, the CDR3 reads TGTGCTAGTGGTTTGGCCTTCAATCAGCCCCAGCATTTT. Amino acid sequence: CASGLAFNQPQHF.

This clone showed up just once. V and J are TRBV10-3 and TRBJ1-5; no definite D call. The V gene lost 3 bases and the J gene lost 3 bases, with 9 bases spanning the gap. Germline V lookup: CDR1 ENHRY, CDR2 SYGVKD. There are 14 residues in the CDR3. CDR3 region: CAISDPIANQPQHF. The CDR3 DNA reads TGTGCCATCAGTGACCCCATAGCCAATCAGCCCCAGCATTTT.

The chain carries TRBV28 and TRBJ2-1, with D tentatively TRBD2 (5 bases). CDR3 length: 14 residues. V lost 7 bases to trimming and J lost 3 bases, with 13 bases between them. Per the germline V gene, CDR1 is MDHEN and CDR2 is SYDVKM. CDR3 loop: CASTSGPRYNEQFF. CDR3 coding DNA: TGTGCCAGCACAAGCGGCCCCCGCTACAATGAGCAGTTCTTC.

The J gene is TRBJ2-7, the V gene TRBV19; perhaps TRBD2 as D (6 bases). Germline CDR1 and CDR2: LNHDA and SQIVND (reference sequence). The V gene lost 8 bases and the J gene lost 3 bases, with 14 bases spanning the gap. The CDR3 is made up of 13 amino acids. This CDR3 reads CASSWGGCYEQYV. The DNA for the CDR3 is TGTGCCAGTTCCTGGGGAGGTTGCTACGAGCAGTACGTC.

The CDR3: CASTGGSRTEAFF. CDR3 coding DNA: TGTGCCAGCACGGGGGGGTCCCGGACTGAAGCTTTCTTT. The chain combines TRBV11-2 with TRBJ1-1; maybe TRBD1 (5 bases). This CDR3 region has 13 residues. The germline V gene has CDR1 SGHAT and CDR2 FQNNGV. The germline V and J ends were trimmed by 7 bases and 5 bases, with 14 bases remaining between them. Full variable domain (missing parts from reference TRBV11-2 and TRBJ1-1): EAGVAQSPRYKIIEKRQSVAFWCNPISGHATLYWYQQILGQGPKLLIQFQNNGVVDDSQLPKDRFSAERLKGVDSTLKIQPAKLEDSAVYLCASTGGSRTEAFFGQGTRLTVV.

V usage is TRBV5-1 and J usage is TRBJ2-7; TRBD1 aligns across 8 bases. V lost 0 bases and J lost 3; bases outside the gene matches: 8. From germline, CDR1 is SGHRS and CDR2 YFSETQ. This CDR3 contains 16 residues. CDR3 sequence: CASSLAGTGGFYEQYF. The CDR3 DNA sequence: TGCGCCAGCAGCTTGGCCGGGACAGGCGGTTTCTACGAGCAGTACTTC.

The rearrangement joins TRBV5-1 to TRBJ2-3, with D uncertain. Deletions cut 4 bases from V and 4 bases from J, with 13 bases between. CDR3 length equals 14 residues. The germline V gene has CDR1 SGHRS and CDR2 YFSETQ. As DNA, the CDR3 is TGCGCCAGCAGCGCAGACCCTGGGCCAGATACGCAGTATTTT. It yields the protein CASSADPGPDTQYF.

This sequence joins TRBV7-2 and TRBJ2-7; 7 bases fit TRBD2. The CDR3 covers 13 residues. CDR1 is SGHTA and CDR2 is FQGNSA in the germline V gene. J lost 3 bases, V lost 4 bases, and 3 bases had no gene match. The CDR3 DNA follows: TGTGCCAGCAGCTACCGGGGGGACTACGAGCAGTACTTC. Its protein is CASSYRGDYEQYF.

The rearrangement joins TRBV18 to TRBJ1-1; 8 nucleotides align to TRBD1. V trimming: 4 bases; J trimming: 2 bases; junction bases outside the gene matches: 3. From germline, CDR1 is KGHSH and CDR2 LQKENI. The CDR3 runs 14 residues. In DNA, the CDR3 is TGTGCCAGCTCACAGGGACAGGCAAACACTGAAGCTTTCTTT. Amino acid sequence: CASSQGQANTEAFF.

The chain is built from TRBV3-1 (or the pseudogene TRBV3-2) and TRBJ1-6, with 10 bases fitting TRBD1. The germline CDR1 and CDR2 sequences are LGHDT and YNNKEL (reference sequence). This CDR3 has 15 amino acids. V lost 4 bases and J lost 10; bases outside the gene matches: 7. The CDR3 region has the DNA TGTGCCAGCAGCCCCCTTGACAGGGGGCGATCACCCCTCCACTTT. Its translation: CASSPLDRGRSPLHF.

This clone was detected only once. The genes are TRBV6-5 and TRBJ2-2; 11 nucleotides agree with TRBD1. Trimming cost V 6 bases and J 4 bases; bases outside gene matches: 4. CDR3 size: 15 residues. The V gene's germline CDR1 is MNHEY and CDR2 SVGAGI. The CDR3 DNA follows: TGTGCCAGCAGACCCGGGACAGGGGGCACCGGGGAGCTGTTTTTT. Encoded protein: CASRPGTGGTGELFF.

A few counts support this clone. The CDR3 coding sequence is TGTGCCAGCAGCTTCTTAGCAAAGAACACCGGGGAGCTGTTTTTT. Amino acids: CASSFLAKNTGELFF. The J gene is TRBJ2-2, the V gene TRBV11-2; unclear D gene. Trimming shortened V by 3 bases and J by 1 base, and 9 bases separated the two germline ends. The CDR3 has 15 amino acids. Germline-derived CDR1 and CDR2 are SGHAT and FQNNGV.

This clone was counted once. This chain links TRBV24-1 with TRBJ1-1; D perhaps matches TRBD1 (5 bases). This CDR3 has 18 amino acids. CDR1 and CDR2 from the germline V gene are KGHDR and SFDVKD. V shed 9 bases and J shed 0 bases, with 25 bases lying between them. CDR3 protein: CATLNEAAGRRVNTEAFF. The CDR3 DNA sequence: TGTGCCACCCTCAACGAGGCGGCAGGGCGGCGTGTGAACACTGAAGCTTTCTTT.

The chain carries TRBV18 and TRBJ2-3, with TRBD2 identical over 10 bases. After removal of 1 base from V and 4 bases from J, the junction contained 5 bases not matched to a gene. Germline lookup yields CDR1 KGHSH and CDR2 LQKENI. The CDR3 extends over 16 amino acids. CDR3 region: CASSPLASGRSDTQYF. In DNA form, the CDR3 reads TGTGCCAGCTCACCACTCGCTAGCGGGAGATCAGATACGCAGTATTTT.

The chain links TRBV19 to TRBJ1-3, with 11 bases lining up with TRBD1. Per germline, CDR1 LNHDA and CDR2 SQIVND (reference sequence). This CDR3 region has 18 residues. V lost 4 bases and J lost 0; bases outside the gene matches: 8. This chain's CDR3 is CASSTDRGLVLSGNTIYF. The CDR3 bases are TGTGCCAGTAGTACGGACAGGGGGCTAGTTCTCTCTGGAAACACCATATATTTT.

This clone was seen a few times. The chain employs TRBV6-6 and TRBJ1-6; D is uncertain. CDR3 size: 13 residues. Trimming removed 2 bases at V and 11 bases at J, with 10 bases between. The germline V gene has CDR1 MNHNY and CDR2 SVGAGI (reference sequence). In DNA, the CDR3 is TGTGCCAGCAGTTACGGCGGGAATCCACCCCTCCACTTT. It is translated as CASSYGGNPPLHF.